These T cell receptor beta chains were read from a single sample in a study of radiation and T cells in renal cell carcinoma. TCRdb's copy holds only in-frame clones and misses some; the assay was immunoSEQ multiplex PCR. This sample carries roughly 120,000 clones, around 80% of them seen once, and the ten largest clones take approximately 3%. The source material was blood, sampled from a patient whose treatment included radiotherapy and nephrectomy. The origin of the receptors is an older woman with renal cell carcinoma. Both conserved end residues are part of each CDR3. D genes are given only for firm matches. The size entry is marked missing in some rows and otherwise reads once, few, many or a size class.

d_call	clone_size	v_call	j_call	cdr3_nt	cdr3_aa
-	-	TRBV7-2	TRBJ1-1	TGTGCCAGCAGCTTAAATTTTGGGGGCACTGAAGCTTTCTTT	CASSLNFGGTEAFF
TRBD2	-	TRBV30	TRBJ2-3	TGTGCCTGGAGCCCTGGACTAGCGGGAGATGGAGATACGCAGTATTTT	CAWSPGLAGDGDTQYF
-	-	TRBV4-3	TRBJ2-6	TGCGCCAGCAGCCCCGGGACGGGATTTTCCTCTGGGGCCAACGTCCTGACTTTC	CASSPGTGFSSGANVLTF
-	few	TRBV28	TRBJ1-1	TGTGCCAGCAAAGGGGTTCCCACTGAAGCTTTCTTT	CASKGVPTEAFF
TRBD2	-	TRBV6-6	TRBJ2-5	TGTGCCAGCAGTTTCGTAGCGGGGGGGCGGGAGACCCAGTACTTC	CASSFVAGGRETQYF
-	-	TRBV6-6	TRBJ1-1	TGTGCCAGCAGTTACGGAGGACAAACGAACACTGAAGCTTTCTTT	CASSYGGQTNTEAFF
-	once	TRBV2	TRBJ1-2	TGTGCCAGCGCTCCGGGTCCCAGTGGCTACACCTTC	CASAPGPSGYTF
TRBD1	-	TRBV19	TRBJ2-7	TGTGCCAGTAGTAGGGACAGGGTTTCCAACGAGCAGTACTTC	CASSRDRVSNEQYF
TRBD2	-	TRBV10-3	TRBJ2-7	TGTGCTACAGGAGCGGGAGATGACGAGCAGTACTTC	CATGAGDDEQYF
-	-	TRBV2	TRBJ1-2	TGTGCCAGCAGGCCCCGTGTGTCGGATGGCTACACCTTC	CASRPRVSDGYTF
TRBD1	few	TRBV19	TRBJ1-1	TGTGCCAGTAGTGAGACAGGGTTCAGCACTGAAGCTTTCTTT	CASSETGFSTEAFF
-	-	TRBV28	TRBJ1-1	TGTGCCAGCAGTTTAGGGGCCCAGTCGGAAGCTTTCTTT	CASSLGAQSEAFF
TRBD1	-	TRBV7-2	TRBJ1-6	TGTGCCAGCAGCCTAACCGGGGACAGGGGAAATTCACCCCTCCACTTT	CASSLTGDRGNSPLHF
-	-	TRBV15	TRBJ1-2	TGTGCCACCAGCAGAGGCCAGGAGGGTGGTGGCTACACCTTC	CATSRGQEGGGYTF
TRBD2	-	TRBV9	TRBJ2-1	TGTGCCAGCAGCTCCGGGACTAGCTCTTCCGAGCAGTTCTTC	CASSSGTSSSEQFF
-	-	TRBV18	TRBJ1-2	TGTGCCAGCTCACCGGACAAGCTCTATGGCTACACCTTC	CASSPDKLYGYTF
TRBD1	-	TRBV2	TRBJ2-7	TGTGCCAGCAGACCCGGACAGGGGAACGGGAGGAACGAGCAGTACTTC	CASRPGQGNGRNEQYF
-	-	TRBV4-1	TRBJ2-6	TGCGCCAGCAGCCAAGATCGATTCCCCACTCTAATCGGGGCCAACGTCCTGACTTTC	CASSQDRFPTLIGANVLTF
-	-	TRBV29-1	TRBJ2-3	TGCAGCACCGAAAGCACAGATACGCAGTATTTT	CSTESTDTQYF
-	-	TRBV28	TRBJ1-2	TGTGCCAGCAGTTTACAAGGTATTGAGGCTAACTATGGCTACACCTTC	CASSLQGIEANYGYTF
-	-	TRBV4-1	TRBJ1-3	TGCGCCAGCAGCCAAGAACCAGGGGCGATCTCTGGAAACACCATATATTTT	CASSQEPGAISGNTIYF
TRBD1	-	TRBV6-1	TRBJ1-1	TGTGCCAGCAGGGAAATGGACAGGACTAACACTGAAGCTTTCTTT	CASREMDRTNTEAFF
-	-	TRBV9	TRBJ2-1	TGTGCCAGCAGCTCGCGTGTAGCTGGCTACAATGAGCAGTTCTTC	CASSSRVAGYNEQFF